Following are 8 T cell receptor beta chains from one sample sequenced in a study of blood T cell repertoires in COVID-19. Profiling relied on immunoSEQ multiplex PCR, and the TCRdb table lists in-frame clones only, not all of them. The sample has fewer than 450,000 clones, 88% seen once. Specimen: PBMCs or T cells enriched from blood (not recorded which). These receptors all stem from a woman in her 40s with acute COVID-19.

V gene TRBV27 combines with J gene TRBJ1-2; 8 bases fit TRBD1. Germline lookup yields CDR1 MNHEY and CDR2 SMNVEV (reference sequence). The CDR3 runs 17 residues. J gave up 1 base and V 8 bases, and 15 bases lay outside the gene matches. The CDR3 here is CASLSTSGQVFNYGYTF. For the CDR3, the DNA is TGTGCCAGCCTAAGTACCTCGGGACAGGTATTTAACTATGGCTACACCTTC.

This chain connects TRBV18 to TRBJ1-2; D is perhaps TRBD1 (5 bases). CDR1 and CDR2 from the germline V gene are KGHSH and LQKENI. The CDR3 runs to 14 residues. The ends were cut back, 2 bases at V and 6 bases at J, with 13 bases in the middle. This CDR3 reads CASSPGGRVDGYTF. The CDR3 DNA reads TGTGCCAGCTCACCAGGCGGCAGGGTGGATGGCTACACCTTC. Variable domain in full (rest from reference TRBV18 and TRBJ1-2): NAGVMQNPRHLVRRRGQEARLRCSPMKGHSHVYWYRQLPEEGLKFMVYLQKENIIDESGMPKERFSAEFPKEGPSILRIQQVVRGDSAAYFCASSPGGRVDGYTFGSGTRLTVV.

The DNA of the CDR3 is TGTGCCTGGAGTCCACGGGGACTAGCGGGTGCCGATACGCAGTATTTT. Translation gives CAWSPRGLAGADTQYF. The chain has TRBV30 and TRBJ2-3; 12 bases align to TRBD2. Trimming cost V 2 bases and J 6 bases; bases outside gene matches: 9. Per the germline V gene, CDR1 is GTSNPN and CDR2 is SVGIG (reference sequence). The CDR3 length is 16 residues.

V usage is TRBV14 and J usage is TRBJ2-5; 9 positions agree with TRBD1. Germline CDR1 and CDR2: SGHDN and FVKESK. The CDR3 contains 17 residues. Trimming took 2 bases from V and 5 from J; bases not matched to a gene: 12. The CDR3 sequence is CASSQWSRQGGFETQYF. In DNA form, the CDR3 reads TGTGCCAGCAGCCAATGGTCCCGACAGGGGGGGTTCGAGACCCAGTACTTC.

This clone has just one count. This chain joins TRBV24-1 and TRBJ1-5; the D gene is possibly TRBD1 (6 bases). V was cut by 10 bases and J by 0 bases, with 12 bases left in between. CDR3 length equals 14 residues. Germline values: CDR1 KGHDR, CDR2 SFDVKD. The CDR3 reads CATEGHDSNQPQHF. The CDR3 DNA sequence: TGTGCCACAGAGGGACACGATAGCAATCAGCCCCAGCATTTT.

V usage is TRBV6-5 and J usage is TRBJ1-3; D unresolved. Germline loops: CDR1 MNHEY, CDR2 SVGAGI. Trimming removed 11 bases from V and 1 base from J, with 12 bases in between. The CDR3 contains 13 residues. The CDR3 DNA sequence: TGTGCCGCACGACTTCTATCTGGAAACACCATATATTTT. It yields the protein CAARLLSGNTIYF.

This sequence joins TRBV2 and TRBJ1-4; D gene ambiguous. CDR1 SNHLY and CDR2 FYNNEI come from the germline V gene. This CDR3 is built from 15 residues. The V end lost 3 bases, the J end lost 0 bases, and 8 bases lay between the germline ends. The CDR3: CASSDDIATNEKLFF. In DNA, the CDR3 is TGTGCCAGCAGTGACGACATTGCAACTAATGAAAAACTGTTTTTT.

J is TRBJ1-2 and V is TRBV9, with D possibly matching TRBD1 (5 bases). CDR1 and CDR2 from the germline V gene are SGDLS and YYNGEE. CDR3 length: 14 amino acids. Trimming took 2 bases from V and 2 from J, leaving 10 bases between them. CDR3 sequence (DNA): TGTGCCAGCAGCGTTTCAGGGCAGAACTATGGCTACACCTTC. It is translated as CASSVSGQNYGYTF.